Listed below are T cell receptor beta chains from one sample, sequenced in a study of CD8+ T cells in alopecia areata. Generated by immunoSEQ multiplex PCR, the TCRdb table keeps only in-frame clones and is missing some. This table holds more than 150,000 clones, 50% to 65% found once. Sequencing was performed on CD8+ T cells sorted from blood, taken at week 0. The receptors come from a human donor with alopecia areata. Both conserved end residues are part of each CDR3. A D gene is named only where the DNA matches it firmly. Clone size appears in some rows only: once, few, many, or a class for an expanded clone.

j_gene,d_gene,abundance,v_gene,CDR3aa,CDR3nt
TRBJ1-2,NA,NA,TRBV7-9,CASDVGGTF,TGTGCCAGCGACGTCGGAGGGACCTTC
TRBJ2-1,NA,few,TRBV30,CAWSVRNEQFF,TGTGCCTGGAGTGTACGGAATGAGCAGTTCTTC
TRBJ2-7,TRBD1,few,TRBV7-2,CASSFGQVHEQYF,TGTGCCAGCAGCTTTGGACAGGTCCACGAGCAGTACTTC
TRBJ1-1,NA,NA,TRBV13,CASVEGKKAEAFF,TGTGCCAGCGTCGAGGGAAAGAAGGCTGAAGCTTTCTTT
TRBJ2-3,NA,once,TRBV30,CAWSDGTHTDTQYF,TGTGCCTGGAGTGACGGGACACACACAGATACGCAGTATTTT
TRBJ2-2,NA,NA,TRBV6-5,CASSKAETGELFF,TGTGCCAGCAGTAAAGCGGAGACCGGGGAGCTGTTTTTT
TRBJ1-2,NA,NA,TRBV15,CATSRGGEFYGYTF,TGTGCCACCAGCAGAGGAGGGGAGTTCTATGGCTACACCTTC
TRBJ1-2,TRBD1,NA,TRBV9,CASSATGVTF,TGTGCCAGCAGCGCGACAGGGGTGACCTTC
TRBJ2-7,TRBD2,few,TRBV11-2,CASSLGSGDYEQYF,TGTGCCAGCAGCTTAGGAAGCGGGGATTACGAGCAGTACTTC
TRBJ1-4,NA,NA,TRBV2,CASSEGVGEKLFF,TGTGCCAGCAGTGAAGGGGTAGGCGAAAAACTGTTTTTT
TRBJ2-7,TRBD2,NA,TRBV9,CASSASGTDYEQYF,TGTGCCAGCAGCGCTAGCGGGACGGACTACGAGCAGTACTTC
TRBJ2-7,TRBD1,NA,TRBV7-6,CASSYGTGDSYEQYF,TGTGCCAGCAGCTACGGGACAGGGGATAGCTACGAGCAGTACTTC
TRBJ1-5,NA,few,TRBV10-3,CAISEEGRQPQHF,TGTGCCATCAGTGAGGAAGGACGGCAGCCCCAGCATTTT
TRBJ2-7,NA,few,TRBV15,CATSPSGRTYEQYF,TGTGCCACCAGCCCGAGTGGGAGGACCTACGAGCAGTACTTC
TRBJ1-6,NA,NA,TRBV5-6,CASSPSGQGNSPLHF,TGTGCCAGCAGCCCTTCCGGGCAGGGAAATTCACCCCTCCACTTT
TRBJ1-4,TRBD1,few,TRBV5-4,CASSLTYGQEANEKLFF,TGTGCCAGCAGCTTGACCTACGGACAGGAAGCTAATGAAAAACTGTTTTTT
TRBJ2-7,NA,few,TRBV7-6,CASSFTAVDYEQYF,TGTGCCAGCAGCTTTACAGCCGTAGACTACGAGCAGTACTTC
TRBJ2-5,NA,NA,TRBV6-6,CASSYSTEGAGETQYF,TGTGCCAGCAGTTACTCCACAGAGGGAGCTGGAGAGACCCAGTACTTC
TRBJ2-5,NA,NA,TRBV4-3,CASSQDRGTEETQYF,TGCGCCAGCAGCCAAGATCGGGGGACTGAAGAGACCCAGTACTTC
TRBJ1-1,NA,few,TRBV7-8,CASSLARGTIRTEAFF,TGTGCCAGCAGCTTAGCGCGGGGGACGATCCGCACTGAAGCTTTCTTT
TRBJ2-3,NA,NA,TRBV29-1,CSVDLTDTQYF,TGCAGCGTTGATTTGACAGATACGCAGTATTTT
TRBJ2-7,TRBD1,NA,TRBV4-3,CASSLDRTGSYEQYF,TGCGCCAGCAGCCTGGACCGGACAGGCTCCTACGAGCAGTACTTC
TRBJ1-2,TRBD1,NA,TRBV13,CASSPFAGTGDRRRYGYTF,TGTGCCAGCAGCCCCTTCGCAGGGACAGGGGATAGGCGTCGGTATGGCTACACCTTC
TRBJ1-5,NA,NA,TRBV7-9,CASSFADDDQPQHF,TGTGCCAGCAGCTTTGCGGATGACGATCAGCCCCAGCATTTT
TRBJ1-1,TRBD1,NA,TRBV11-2,CASSPRQGRLTEAFF,TGTGCCAGCAGCCCCAGACAGGGGCGGCTCACTGAAGCTTTCTTT
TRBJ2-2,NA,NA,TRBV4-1,CASSHRQAGELFF,TGCGCCAGCAGCCACAGACAGGCGGGGGAGCTGTTTTTT
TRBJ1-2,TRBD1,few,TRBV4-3,CASSQDRDRTHYGYTF,TGCGCCAGCAGCCAAGATCGGGACAGGACCCACTATGGCTACACCTTC
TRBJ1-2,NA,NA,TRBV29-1,CSDRDSSGYGYTF,TGCAGCGATCGGGACTCAAGTGGCTATGGCTACACCTTC
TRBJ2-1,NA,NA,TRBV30,CAWRRGGARDEQFF,TGTGCCTGGAGGCGTGGGGGGGCCCGCGATGAGCAGTTCTTC
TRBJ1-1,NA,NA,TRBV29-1,CSVESTRNTEAFF,TGCAGCGTTGAAAGTACCAGGAACACTGAAGCTTTCTTT
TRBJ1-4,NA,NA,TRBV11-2,CASSSGGEKLFF,TGTGCCAGCAGCTCGGGAGGGGAAAAACTGTTTTTT
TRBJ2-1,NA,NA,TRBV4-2,CASSQEWGAYNSDEQFF,TGTGCCAGCAGCCAAGAATGGGGGGCCTACAACTCGGATGAGCAGTTCTTC
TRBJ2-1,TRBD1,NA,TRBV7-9,CASSPRTGHYEQFF,TGTGCCAGCAGCCCGAGGACAGGGCATTACGAGCAGTTCTTC
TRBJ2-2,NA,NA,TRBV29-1,CSVEGSTGELFF,TGCAGCGTTGAGGGGAGCACCGGGGAGCTGTTTTTT
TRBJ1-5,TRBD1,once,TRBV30,CAWASGSPGGRQPQHF,TGTGCCTGGGCTTCTGGTTCCCCAGGGGGTAGGCAGCCCCAGCATTTT
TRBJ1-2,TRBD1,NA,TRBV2,CASSEAPGTGGGYTF,TGTGCCAGCAGTGAAGCGCCTGGGACAGGGGGCGGCTACACCTTC
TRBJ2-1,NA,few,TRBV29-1,CSGLYGGEQFF,TGCAGCGGCCTTTACGGTGGTGAGCAGTTCTTC
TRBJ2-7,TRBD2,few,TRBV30,CAWMTSGNYEQYF,TGTGCCTGGATGACTAGCGGCAACTACGAGCAGTACTTC
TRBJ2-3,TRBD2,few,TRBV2,CASRPPSGLTTDTQYF,TGTGCCAGCCGGCCTCCTAGCGGCCTAACCACAGATACGCAGTATTTT
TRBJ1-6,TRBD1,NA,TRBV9,CASSVRGQGYSPLHF,TGTGCCAGCAGCGTACGGGGACAGGGGTATTCACCCCTCCACTTT
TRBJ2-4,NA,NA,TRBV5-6,CASSLHPSNENIQYF,TGTGCCAGCAGCTTGCACCCTAGCAACGAAAACATTCAGTACTTC
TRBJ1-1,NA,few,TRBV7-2,CASSYWGNGNTEAFF,TGTGCCAGCAGCTATTGGGGAAATGGGAACACTGAAGCTTTCTTT
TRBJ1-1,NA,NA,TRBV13,CASSPGGGNTEAFF,TGTGCCAGCAGCCCTGGTGGTGGGAACACTGAAGCTTTCTTT
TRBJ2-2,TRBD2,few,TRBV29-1,CSVELGLAGGTGELFF,TGCAGCGTTGAACTGGGGCTAGCGGGGGGCACCGGGGAGCTGTTTTTT
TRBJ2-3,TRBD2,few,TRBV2,CASSLGLATDTQYF,TGTGCCAGCAGCCTCGGACTAGCAACAGATACGCAGTATTTT